This T cell receptor beta chain emerged from a study of CD8+ T cells in alopecia areata. From alopecia areata patients, lesional scalp punch biopsies and peripheral blood were collected. Sequencing relied on a cDNA template that was reverse transcribed from extracted RNA. The method was immunoSEQ multiplex PCR; TCRdb's version includes in-frame clones alone and lacks a portion of them. The sample holds 110,000 to 150,000 clones; approximately 49% are singletons and the top ten take over 0.75%. The CDR3 consists of 15 residues. The V gene lost 7 bases and the J gene lost 5 bases, with 20 bases spanning the gap. Germline CDR1 reads MDHEN; CDR2 reads SYDVKM.

The chain couples TRBV28 to TRBJ2-5; tentative D call: TRBD2 (5 bases). The sample was CD4+ T cells sorted from blood, taken at week 0. The receptor was derived from a human donor with alopecia areata. The CDR3: CASKVPRGPSETQYF. The CDR3, as DNA: TGTGCCAGCAAAGTGCCTCGAGGGCCCTCTGAGACCCAGTACTTC.